The entry below describes one T cell receptor (beta chain). The sample holds a few counts of this clonotype. Per-base qualities were not stored, and no clone one base away is much larger. The treatment or condition label of this sample denotes: live attenuated yellow fever vaccine strain. PBMCs were isolated from peripheral blood using a standard Ficoll-Paque protocol. Epitope-specific CD8 T cells were sorted with a dextramer loaded with the yellow fever NS4B epitope peptide, together with anti-CD3 and anti-CD8 staining. RNA was extracted with TriZol from bulk PBMCs, CD4 and CD8 fractions, and dextramer-positive and dextramer-negative fractions. The data originate from a study of T cells after yellow fever vaccination (dated by TCRdb to between 2018 and 2021). Turning to the overall study: The SMART-Seq v4 Ultra Low Input RNA kit was used to prepare libraries from fractions with low cell numbers. To track T-cell clones before and after primary and booster YFV17D yellow fever vaccination, bulk TCR alpha and beta repertoires were sequenced longitudinally. Two healthy male donors made up the cohort, one aged 18 to 30 years and the other aged 30 to 40 years. Blood was collected at multiple timepoints before and after primary and secondary immunization, and bulk PBMC replicates and cell subsets were isolated.

TCR cDNA was synthesized by 5'RACE template switching, through which a universal primer site and unique molecular identifiers were introduced. Priming for cDNA synthesis came from both the TCR alpha and TCR beta constant segments. Two PCR steps were used to amplify libraries, with sample barcodes and sequencing adapters being added in the second step. Libraries were sequenced on Illumina HiSeq 2500 (2x100 bp) or NovaSeq (2x150 bp). Per the source publication's procedure: MIGEC handled demultiplexing of reads and collapsing into UMI consensus sequences, while MiXCR performed V(D)J alignment. Vaccine-responding clonotypes were defined with edgeR using replicate PBMC samples, requiring FDR below 0.01 and a log2 fold change above 5 up to day 15. Each bulk clonotype received a CD4 or CD8 identity based on whether the sequenced CD4 or CD8 repertoire contained that clonotype at higher abundance. NS4B-specific clonotypes were defined as those at least 10-fold enriched in dextramer-positive over dextramer-negative fractions; CD4-biased clonotypes were excluded. TCRdb passed the public sequencing reads through fastp at Q25 and MiXCR, retaining productive beta sequences. Every distinct CDR3 protein forms one entry, paired with its most common genes and DNA. These V and J calls rely on TCRdb rather than the paper's analysis. The sample includes 80,000 to 100,000 distinct CDR3 sequences, with about 8.8% observed a single time. The ten biggest clones cover roughly 17% of the sample.

Broader findings and caveats from the paper: Because abundant contaminating clonotypes from the bulk population could be contained in FACS-sorted repertoires, computational filtering was required. After the booster, most of the clones that had expanded following primary vaccination were detected again (around 95% of CD4 and 80% to 90% of CD8), which suggests that memory was broadly maintained. The secondary T-cell response was found to be weaker but faster than the primary response, with a peak reached on day 5 rather than on day 15. Because only a couple of donors were included in the study, the extent to which the findings can be generalized is limited. A small fraction of clonotypes showed up in both the CD4 and CD8 compartments, probably as a result of convergent recombination.

This sequence was found in a young man who received the YFV17D yellow fever vaccine. The sequencing here drew on CD8+ T cells not binding an NS4B(214-222) dextramer, sorted from PBMCs, taken roughly 15 days after the first yellow fever vaccination. Sample cell subset or site, as interpreted from the label and publication: NS4B epitope dextramer-negative CD8 T cells.

The nucleotides are TGCAGTGCTACAGCGGGTGGGGGCGCCGGGGAGCTGTTTTTT. Translated, this is CSATAGGGAGELFF. The V and J genes are TRBV20-1 and TRBJ2-2; the D element might be TRBD1 or TRBD2, as each aligns at 6 bases. The germline V gene (reference sequence) sets CDR1 to DFQATT and CDR2 to SNEGSKA. V loses 4 bases of germline sequence and J loses 6 bases, and the interval between the two ends is 15 bases. Measured from the cysteine to the phenylalanine, the CDR3 is 14 residues long. Only CDR3 DNA is held: 42 bases, read in frame from base 1.